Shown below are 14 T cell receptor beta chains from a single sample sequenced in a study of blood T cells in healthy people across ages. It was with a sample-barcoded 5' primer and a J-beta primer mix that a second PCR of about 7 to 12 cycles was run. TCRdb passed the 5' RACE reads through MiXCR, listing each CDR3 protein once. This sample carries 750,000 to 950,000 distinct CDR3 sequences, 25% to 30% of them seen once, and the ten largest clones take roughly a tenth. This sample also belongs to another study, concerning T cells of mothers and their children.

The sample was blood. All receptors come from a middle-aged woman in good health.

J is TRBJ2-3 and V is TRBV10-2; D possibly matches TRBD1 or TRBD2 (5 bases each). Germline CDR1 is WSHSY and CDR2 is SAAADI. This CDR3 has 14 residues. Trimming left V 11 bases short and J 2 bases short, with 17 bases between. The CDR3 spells CAASPSGHTDTQYF. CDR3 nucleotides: TGCGCCGCCTCCCCTTCGGGGCACACAGATACGCAGTATTTT.

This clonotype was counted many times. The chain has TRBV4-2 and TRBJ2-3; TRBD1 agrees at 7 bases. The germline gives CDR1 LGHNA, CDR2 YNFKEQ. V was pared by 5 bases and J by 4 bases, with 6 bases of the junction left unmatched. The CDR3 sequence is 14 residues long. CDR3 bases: TGTGCCAGCAGCACCAGACAGGGCGCAGATACGCAGTATTTT. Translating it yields CASSTRQGADTQYF.

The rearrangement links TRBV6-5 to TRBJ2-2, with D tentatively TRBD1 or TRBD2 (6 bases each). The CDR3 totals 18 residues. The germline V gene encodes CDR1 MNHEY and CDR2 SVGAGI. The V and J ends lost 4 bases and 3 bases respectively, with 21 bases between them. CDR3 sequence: CASSSPLSGARDTGELFF. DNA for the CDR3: TGTGCCAGCAGTTCTCCCCTGTCGGGGGCACGGGACACCGGGGAGCTGTTTTTT.

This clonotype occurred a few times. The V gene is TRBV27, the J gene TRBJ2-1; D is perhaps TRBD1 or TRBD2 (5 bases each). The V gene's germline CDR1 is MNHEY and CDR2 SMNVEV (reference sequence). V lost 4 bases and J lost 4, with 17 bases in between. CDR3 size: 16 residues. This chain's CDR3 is CASSWASGTLYNEQFF. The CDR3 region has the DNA TGTGCCAGCAGTTGGGCCTCCGGGACCCTATACAATGAGCAGTTCTTC.

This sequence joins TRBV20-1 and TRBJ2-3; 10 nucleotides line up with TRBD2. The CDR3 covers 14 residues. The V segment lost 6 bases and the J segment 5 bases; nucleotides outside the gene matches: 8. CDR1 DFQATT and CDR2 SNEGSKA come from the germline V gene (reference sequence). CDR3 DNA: TGCAGTGCGCCTAGCGGGGGAGGGGGAGATACGCAGTATTTT. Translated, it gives CSAPSGGGGDTQYF.

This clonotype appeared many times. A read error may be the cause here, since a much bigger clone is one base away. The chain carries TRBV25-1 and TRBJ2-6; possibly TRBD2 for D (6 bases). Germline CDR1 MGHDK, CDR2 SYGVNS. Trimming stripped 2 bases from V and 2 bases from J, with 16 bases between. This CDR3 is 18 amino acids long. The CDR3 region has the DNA TGTGCCAGCAGTGAAACGGAGGGTGGCGTGGCTGGGGCCAACGTCCTGACTTTC. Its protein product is CASSETEGGVAGANVLTF.

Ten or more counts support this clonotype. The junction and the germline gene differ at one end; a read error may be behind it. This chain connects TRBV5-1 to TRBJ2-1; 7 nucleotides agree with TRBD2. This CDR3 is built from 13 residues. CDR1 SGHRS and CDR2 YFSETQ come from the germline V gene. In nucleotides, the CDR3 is TGTGCCAGCAGCTTAGCGGGTCTCAATGAGCAGTTCTTC. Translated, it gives CASSLAGLNEQFF.

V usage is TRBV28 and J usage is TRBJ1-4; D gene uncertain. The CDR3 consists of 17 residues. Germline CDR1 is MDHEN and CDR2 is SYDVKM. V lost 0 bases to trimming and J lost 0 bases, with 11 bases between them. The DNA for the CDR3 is TGTGCCAGCAGTTTATGGGGAGTCCAGGCAACTAATGAAAAACTGTTTTTT. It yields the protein CASSLWGVQATNEKLFF. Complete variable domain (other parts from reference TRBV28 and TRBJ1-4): DVKVTQSSRYLVKRTGEKVFLECVQDMDHENMFWYRQDPGLGLRLIYFSYDVKMKEKGDIPEGYSVSREKKERFSLILESASTNQTSMYLCASSLWGVQATNEKLFFGSGTQLSVL.

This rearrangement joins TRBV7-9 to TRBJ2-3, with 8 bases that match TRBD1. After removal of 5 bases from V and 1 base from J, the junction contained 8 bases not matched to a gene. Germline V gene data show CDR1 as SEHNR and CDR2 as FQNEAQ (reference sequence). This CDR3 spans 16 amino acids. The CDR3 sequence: CASSRTWTGCTDTQYF. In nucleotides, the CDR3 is TGTGCCAGCAGCCGCACCTGGACAGGGTGCACAGATACGCAGTATTTT.

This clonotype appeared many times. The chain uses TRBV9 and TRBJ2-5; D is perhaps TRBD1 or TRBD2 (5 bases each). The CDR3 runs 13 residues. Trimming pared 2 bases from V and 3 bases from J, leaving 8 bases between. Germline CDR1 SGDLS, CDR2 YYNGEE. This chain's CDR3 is CASSVGTEETQYF. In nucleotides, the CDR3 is TGTGCCAGCAGCGTCGGGACGGAAGAGACCCAGTACTTC.

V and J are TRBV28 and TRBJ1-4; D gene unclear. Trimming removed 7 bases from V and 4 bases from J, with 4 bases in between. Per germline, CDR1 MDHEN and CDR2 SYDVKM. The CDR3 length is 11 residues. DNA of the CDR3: TGTGCCAGCACTCTTAATGAAAAACTGTTTTTT. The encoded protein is CASTLNEKLFF.

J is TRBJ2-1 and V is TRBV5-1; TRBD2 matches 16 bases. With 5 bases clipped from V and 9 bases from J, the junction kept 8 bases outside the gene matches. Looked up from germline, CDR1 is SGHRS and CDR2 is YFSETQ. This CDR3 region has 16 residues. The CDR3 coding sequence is TGCGCCAGCAGGGAAGGGACTAGCGGGGGGGAAGGTGAGCAGTTCTTC. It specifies CASREGTSGGEGEQFF. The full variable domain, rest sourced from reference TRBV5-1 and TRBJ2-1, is KAGVTQTPRYLIKTRGQQVTLSCSPISGHRSVSWYQQTPGQGLQFLFEYFSETQRNKGNFPGRFSGRQFSNSRSEMNVSTLELGDSALYLCASREGTSGGEGEQFFGPGTRLTVL.

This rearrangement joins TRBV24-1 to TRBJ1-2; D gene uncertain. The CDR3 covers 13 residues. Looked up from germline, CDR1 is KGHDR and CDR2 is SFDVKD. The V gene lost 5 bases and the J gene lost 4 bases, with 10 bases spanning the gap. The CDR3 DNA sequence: TGTGCCACCAGTGCCCCGACAAGCTATGGCTACACCTTC. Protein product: CATSAPTSYGYTF.

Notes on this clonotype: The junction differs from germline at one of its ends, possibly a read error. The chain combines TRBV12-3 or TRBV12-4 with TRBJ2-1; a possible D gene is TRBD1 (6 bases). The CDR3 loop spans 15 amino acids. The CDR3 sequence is CAGSPDRNSYNEQFF. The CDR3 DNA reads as TGTGCCGGCAGCCCCGACAGGAACTCCTACAATGAGCAGTTCTTC.